This entry lists 21 T cell receptor beta chains sequenced from one sample in a study of CD8 T cells in ankylosing spondylitis (dated by TCRdb to the late 2010s). Their antigens remain unidentified. Receptor libraries were prepared by 5' RACE. Instrument on record: Illumina HiSeq 2500. TCRdb reran the public reads through fastp at Q25 and MiXCR, keeping productive beta chains. Rows are combined by CDR3 protein, so each entry shows the most common genes and DNA. The sample table records about 340,000 distinct CDR3 sequences; 6.5% to 10% of these occur just once. More than 14% of the sample is taken by the ten largest. What the research found in general, with its limitations: A TCR beta motif of about 8 highly homologous amino acid variants appeared characteristic of blood from ankylosing spondylitis patients.

The specimen sequenced was blood, either unsorted or a sorted T cell fraction (not recorded which). The receptors shown here come from a male donor with ankylosing spondylitis.

The chain joins TRBV14 to TRBJ1-1; D remains ambiguous. Trimming shortened V by 5 bases and J by 3 bases, and 13 bases separated the two germline ends. The CDR3 consists of 14 residues. Germline V CDR1 and CDR2: SGHDN, FVKESK. CDR3 nucleotide sequence: TGTGCCAGCAGCAACCTAGGGATGTACACTGAAGCTTTCTTT. It yields the protein CASSNLGMYTEAFF.

The genes are TRBV9 and TRBJ2-2; tentatively, D is TRBD1 (6 bases). The CDR3 spans 15 residues. V gave up 4 bases and J gave up 5 bases, with 15 bases separating them. The germline gives CDR1 SGDLS, CDR2 YYNGEE. CDR3 in DNA: TGTGCCAGCAGCCTAAGGCTACAGGGAACCGGGGAGCTGTTTTTT. Its translation is CASSLRLQGTGELFF.

This clonotype was seen more than once but under ten times. The chain couples TRBV29-1 to TRBJ1-2; TRBD1 is a possible D gene (5 bases). The CDR3 loop spans 12 amino acids. Germline values: CDR1 SQVTM, CDR2 ANQGSEA. V was cut by 3 bases and J by 5 bases, with 10 bases left in between. CDR3: CSVDVGGYGYTF. DNA for the CDR3: TGCAGCGTTGATGTGGGGGGATATGGCTACACCTTC.

The table lists this clonotype with many counts. The chain uses TRBV6-1 and TRBJ2-5; TRBD1 matches at 8 bases. This CDR3 spans 15 amino acids. Germline values: CDR1 MNHNS, CDR2 SASEGT. J gave up 5 bases and V 3 bases, and 8 bases lay outside the gene matches. In nucleotides, the CDR3 is TGTGCCAGCAGTGATGCAGGGGGCGCGTGGGAGACCCAGTACTTC. This encodes CASSDAGGAWETQYF.

The gene calls are TRBV2 and TRBJ2-7; the D is unclear. V lost 7 bases to trimming and J lost 2 bases, with 21 bases between them. This CDR3 spans 16 amino acids. Per germline, CDR1 SNHLY and CDR2 FYNNEI. The CDR3 sequence is CASTEEIPGPTYEQYF. The CDR3 DNA follows: TGTGCCAGCACCGAGGAAATTCCCGGACCCACCTACGAGCAGTACTTC.

This chain links TRBV20-1 with TRBJ1-4; D remains ambiguous. CDR1 and CDR2 from the germline V gene are DFQATT and SNEGSKA (reference sequence). V was trimmed by 5 bases and J by 0 bases, leaving 10 bases between them. This CDR3 spans 14 amino acids. In DNA, the CDR3 is TGCAGTGCTGGCCACCCTGCAACTAATGAAAAACTGTTTTTT. Translation gives CSAGHPATNEKLFF.

This clonotype has a handful of counts. The chain is built from TRBV4-1 and TRBJ1-2; D unresolved. Germline V gene sequence: CDR1 MGHRA, CDR2 YSYEKL. This CDR3 is 14 amino acids long. V gave up 1 base and J gave up 4 bases, with 10 bases separating them. CDR3 DNA: TGCGCCAGCAGCCAAGCTGTGATAGCCTATGGCTACACCTTC. Translated, it gives CASSQAVIAYGYTF.

This chain links TRBV12-3 or TRBV12-4 with TRBJ2-6; 7 bases agree with TRBD1. The V and J ends lost 1 base and 1 base, in that order; junction bases with no gene match: 4. The CDR3 is 17 amino acids. The CDR3 is CASSLVQGESGANVLTF. CDR3 nucleotide sequence: TGTGCCAGCAGTTTAGTTCAGGGGGAATCTGGGGCCAACGTCCTGACTTTC.

This clonotype was found a few times. The gene calls are TRBV2 and TRBJ2-2; D is unresolved. Germline V gene lookup returns CDR1 SNHLY and CDR2 FYNNEI. V lost 4 bases, J lost 6 bases, and 12 bases lay in between. The CDR3 spans 14 residues. In DNA, the CDR3 is TGTGCCAGCAGTGGTCTCGAAGGATCCGGGGAGCTGTTTTTT. This gives the protein CASSGLEGSGELFF.

The chain links TRBV6-5 to TRBJ2-1; TRBD2 agrees at 7 bases. V trimming: 3 bases; J trimming: 0 bases; junction bases outside the gene matches: 8. There are 17 residues in the CDR3. The germline gives CDR1 MNHEY, CDR2 SVGAGI. The CDR3 loop reads CASSYEVGLVSYNEQFF. The CDR3 DNA is TGTGCCAGCAGTTATGAAGTCGGACTAGTCTCCTACAATGAGCAGTTCTTC.

This clonotype was counted many times. The CDR3 sequence is CASSRGSSRETQYF. DNA of the CDR3: TGTGCCAGCAGCCGGGGCTCTAGCCGAGAGACCCAGTACTTC. This sequence joins TRBV11-3 and TRBJ2-5, with D possibly being TRBD1 or TRBD2 (5 bases each). There are 14 residues in the CDR3. With 5 bases removed from V and 4 bases from J, the gap between germline ends came to 14 bases. Germline assignment: CDR1 SGHNT and CDR2 YENEEA.

A few counts support this clonotype. In DNA, the CDR3 is TGCAGTGCTAGCATCGGGACAGGGGTTGGTAGCAATCAGCCCCAGCATTTT. It specifies CSASIGTGVGSNQPQHF. The chain employs TRBV20-1 and TRBJ1-5; 10 nucleotides align to TRBD1. Losses at the gene ends were 3 bases for V and 0 bases for J; bases not matched to a gene: 8. This CDR3 region has 17 residues. From germline, CDR1 is DFQATT and CDR2 SNEGSKA (reference sequence).

In this sample, this clonotype turned up a few times. The chain has TRBV18 and TRBJ1-2; D not resolved. The V gene lost 6 bases and the J gene lost 5 bases, with 13 bases spanning the gap. The germline gives CDR1 KGHSH, CDR2 LQKENI. The CDR3 spans 13 residues. CDR3 DNA sequence: TGTGCCAGCTCCCCCTCAGAGACGTATGGCTACACCTTC. Amino acid sequence: CASSPSETYGYTF.

This clonotype was seen more than once but under ten times. This chain connects TRBV2 to TRBJ2-1; 11 nucleotides match TRBD2. CDR1 is SNHLY, CDR2 FYNNEI, per germline. The trim removed 0 bases at V and 6 bases at J, leaving 7 bases unmatched. CDR3 length equals 17 residues. CDR3 sequence reads: CASSEARGTSGPNEQFF. The CDR3 coding sequence is TGTGCCAGCAGTGAAGCGCGGGGGACTAGCGGACCCAATGAGCAGTTCTTC.

The sample holds many counts of this clonotype. V is TRBV14 and J is TRBJ1-2; maybe TRBD1 (6 bases). The CDR3 is 14 amino acids. V lost 3 bases and J 4 bases, leaving 12 bases between the germline ends. The germline V gene has CDR1 SGHDN and CDR2 FVKESK. The CDR3 nucleotides read TGTGCCAGCAGCCATGACACAGGGTCCTATGGCTACACCTTC. It yields the protein CASSHDTGSYGYTF. Supplemented by reference TRBV14 and TRBJ1-2, the full variable domain reads EAGVTQFPSHSVIEKGQTVTLRCDPISGHDNLYWYRRVMGKEIKFLLHFVKESKQDESGMPNNRFLAERTGGTYSTLKVQPAELEDSGVYFCASSHDTGSYGYTFGSGTRLTVV.

This clonotype has more than one count but fewer than ten. This rearrangement joins TRBV6-1 to TRBJ1-2, with 10 nucleotides matching TRBD1. The V gene end was trimmed by 10 bases and the J gene end by 3 bases; junction bases not matched to a gene: 8. CDR1 and CDR2 from the germline V gene are MNHNS and SASEGT. This CDR3 contains 14 residues. The CDR3, as DNA: TGTGCCACCACGGGGGACAGGGGTGACTATGGCTACACCTTC. Amino acid sequence: CATTGDRGDYGYTF.

This clonotype was seen a handful of times. The chain is built from TRBV28 and TRBJ2-1; TRBD1 might be the D (7 bases). CDR1 and CDR2 (germline): MDHEN, SYDVKM. CDR3 length: 14 amino acids. V was pared by 8 bases and J by 6 bases, with 17 bases between. The DNA for the CDR3 is TGTGCCAGCTGCCCCGGGGGACAGCTCAATGAGCAGTTCTTC. Translating gives CASCPGGQLNEQFF.

A few counts support this clonotype. V is TRBV5-1 and J is TRBJ2-3; possibly TRBD2 for D (6 bases). CDR1 is SGHRS, CDR2 YFSETQ, per germline. This CDR3 comprises 14 residues. The ends were cut back, 4 bases at V and 4 bases at J, with 13 bases in the middle. The CDR3: CASSDPTRPDTQYF. The CDR3 DNA is TGCGCCAGCAGCGATCCGACTAGACCAGATACGCAGTATTTT.

This clonotype was found many times. V usage is TRBV5-1 and J usage is TRBJ2-2, with no clear D. CDR3 size: 15 residues. The germline V gene has CDR1 SGHRS and CDR2 YFSETQ. V lost 4 bases, J lost 0 bases, and 10 bases lay in between. The CDR3 reads CASSGSTSNTGELFF. As DNA, the CDR3 is TGCGCCAGCAGCGGCAGCACCTCGAACACCGGGGAGCTGTTTTTT.

This clonotype was counted between two and nine times. V usage is TRBV6-2 or TRBV6-3 and J usage is TRBJ2-3, with D unresolved. CDR1 is MNHEY, CDR2 SVGEGT, per germline. The CDR3 length is 14 residues. V gave up 6 bases and J gave up 4 bases, with 14 bases separating them. The CDR3 DNA follows: TGTGCCAGCAGGGCGGTTGGGCGCGCAGATACGCAGTATTTT. The encoded protein is CASRAVGRADTQYF.

The gene calls are TRBV6-1 and TRBJ1-2; D remains ambiguous. This CDR3 is built from 13 residues. Germline assignment: CDR1 MNHNS and CDR2 SASEGT. V was cut by 7 bases and J by 6 bases, with 15 bases left in between. The CDR3 bases are TGTGCCAGCACCGACGGGAGTAAGCATGGCTACACCTTC. It is translated as CASTDGSKHGYTF.